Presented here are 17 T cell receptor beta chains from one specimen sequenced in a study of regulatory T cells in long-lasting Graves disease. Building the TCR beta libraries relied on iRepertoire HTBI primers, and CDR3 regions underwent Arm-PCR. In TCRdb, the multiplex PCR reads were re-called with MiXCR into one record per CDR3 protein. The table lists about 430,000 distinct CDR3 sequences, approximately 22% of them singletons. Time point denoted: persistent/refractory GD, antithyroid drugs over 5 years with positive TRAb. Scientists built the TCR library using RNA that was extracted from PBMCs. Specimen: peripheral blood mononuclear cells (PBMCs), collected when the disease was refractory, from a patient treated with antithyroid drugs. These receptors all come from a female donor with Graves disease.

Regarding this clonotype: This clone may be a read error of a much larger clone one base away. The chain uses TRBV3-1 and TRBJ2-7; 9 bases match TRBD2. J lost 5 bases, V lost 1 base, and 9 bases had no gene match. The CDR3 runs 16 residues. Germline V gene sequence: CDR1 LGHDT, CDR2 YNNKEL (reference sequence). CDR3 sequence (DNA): TGTGCCAGCAGCCAAGGACTCCAGCGGGAGGTTGACGAGCAGTACTTC. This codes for CASSQGLQREVDEQYF.

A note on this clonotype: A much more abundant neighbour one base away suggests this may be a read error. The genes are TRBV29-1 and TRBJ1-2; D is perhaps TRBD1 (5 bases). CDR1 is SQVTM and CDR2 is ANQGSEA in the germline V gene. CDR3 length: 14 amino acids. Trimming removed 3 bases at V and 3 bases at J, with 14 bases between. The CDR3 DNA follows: TGCAGCGTTGACGGACGGGGACCTTACTATGGCTACACCTTC. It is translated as CSVDGRGPYYGYTF.

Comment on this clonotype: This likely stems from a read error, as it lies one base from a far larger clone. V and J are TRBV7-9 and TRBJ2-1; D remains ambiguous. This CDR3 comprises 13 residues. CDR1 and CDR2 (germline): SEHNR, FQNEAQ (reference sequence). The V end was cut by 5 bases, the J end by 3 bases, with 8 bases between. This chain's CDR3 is CASSPQNYNEQFF. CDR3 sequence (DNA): TGTGCCAGCAGCCCACAGAACTACAATGAGCAGTTCTTC.

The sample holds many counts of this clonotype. The CDR3 DNA is TGTGCCAGCAGTTTAGCAGGGGGCGTCGAGCAGTACTTC. Amino acid sequence: CASSLAGGVEQYF. The rearrangement uses TRBV27 and TRBJ2-7; 8 positions match TRBD1. CDR3 size: 13 residues. Per the germline V gene, CDR1 is MNHEY and CDR2 is SMNVEV (reference sequence). J gave up 6 bases and V 2 bases, and 3 bases lay outside the gene matches.

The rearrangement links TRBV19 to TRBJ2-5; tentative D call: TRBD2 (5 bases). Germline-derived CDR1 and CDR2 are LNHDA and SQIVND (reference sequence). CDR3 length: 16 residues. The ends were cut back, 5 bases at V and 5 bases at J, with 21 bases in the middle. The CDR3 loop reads CASSLILNRRGETQYF. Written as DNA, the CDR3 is TGTGCCAGTAGTCTTATTTTGAATCGACGCGGGGAGACCCAGTACTTC.

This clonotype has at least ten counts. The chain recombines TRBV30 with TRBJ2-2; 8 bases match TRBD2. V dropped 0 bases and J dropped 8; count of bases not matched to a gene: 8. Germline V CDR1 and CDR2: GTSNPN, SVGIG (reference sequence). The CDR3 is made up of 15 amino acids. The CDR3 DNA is TGTGCCTGGAGTGTTCCTAGCGGGTCCGTGGGGGAGCTGTTTTTT. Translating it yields CAWSVPSGSVGELFF.

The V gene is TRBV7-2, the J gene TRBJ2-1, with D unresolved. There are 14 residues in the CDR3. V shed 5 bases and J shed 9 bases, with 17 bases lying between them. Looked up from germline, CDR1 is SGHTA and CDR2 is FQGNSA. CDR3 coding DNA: TGTGCCAGCAGCATCCGGGCCCTCTTAAGTGAGCAGTTCTTC. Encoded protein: CASSIRALLSEQFF.

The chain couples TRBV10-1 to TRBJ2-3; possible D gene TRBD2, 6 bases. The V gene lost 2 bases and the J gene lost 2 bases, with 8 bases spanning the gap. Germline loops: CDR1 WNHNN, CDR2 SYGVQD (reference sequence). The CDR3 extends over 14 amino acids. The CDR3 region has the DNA TGCGCCAGCAGTGAGCGGGAGTACACAGATACGCAGTATTTT. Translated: CASSEREYTDTQYF.

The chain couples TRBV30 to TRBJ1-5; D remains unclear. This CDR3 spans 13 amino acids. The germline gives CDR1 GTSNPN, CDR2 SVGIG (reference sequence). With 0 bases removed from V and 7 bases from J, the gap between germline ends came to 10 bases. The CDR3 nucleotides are TGTGCCTGGAGTGTACGGGAAGGGCAGCCCCAGCATTTT. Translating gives CAWSVREGQPQHF.

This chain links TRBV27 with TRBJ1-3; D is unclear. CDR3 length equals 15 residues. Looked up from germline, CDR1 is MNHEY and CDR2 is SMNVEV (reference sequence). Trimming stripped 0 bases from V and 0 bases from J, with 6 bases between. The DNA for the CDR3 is TGTGCCAGCAGTTTATCCGGGAGCTCTGGAAACACCATATATTTT. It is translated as CASSLSGSSGNTIYF.

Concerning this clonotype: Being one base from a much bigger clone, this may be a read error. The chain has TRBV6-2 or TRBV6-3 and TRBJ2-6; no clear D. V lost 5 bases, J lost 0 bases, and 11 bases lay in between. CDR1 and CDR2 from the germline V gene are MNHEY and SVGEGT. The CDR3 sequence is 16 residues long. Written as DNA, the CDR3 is TGTGCCAGCAGTGTTGGCTCTAGCTCTGGGGCCAACGTCCTGACTTTC. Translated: CASSVGSSSGANVLTF.

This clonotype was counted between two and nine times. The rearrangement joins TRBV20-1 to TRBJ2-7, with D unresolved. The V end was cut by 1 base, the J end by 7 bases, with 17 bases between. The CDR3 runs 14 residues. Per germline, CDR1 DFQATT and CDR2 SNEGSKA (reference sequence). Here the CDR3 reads CSARAYDPGREQYF. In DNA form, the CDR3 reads TGCAGTGCTAGAGCGTATGATCCCGGAAGAGAGCAGTACTTC.

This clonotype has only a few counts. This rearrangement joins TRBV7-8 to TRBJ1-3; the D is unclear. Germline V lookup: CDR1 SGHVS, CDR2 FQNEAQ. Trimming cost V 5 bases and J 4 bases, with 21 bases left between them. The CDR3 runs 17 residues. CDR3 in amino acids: CASSPLIQATLGNTIYF. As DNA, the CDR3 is TGTGCCAGCAGCCCCCTAATCCAGGCAACTCTGGGAAACACCATATATTTT.

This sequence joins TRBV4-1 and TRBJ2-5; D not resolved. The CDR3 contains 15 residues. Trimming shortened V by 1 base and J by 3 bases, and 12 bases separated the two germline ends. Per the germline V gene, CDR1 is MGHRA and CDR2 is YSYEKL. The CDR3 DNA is TGCGCCAGCAGCCAAGCCTGGCTACCTGAAGAGACCCAGTACTTC. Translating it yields CASSQAWLPEETQYF.

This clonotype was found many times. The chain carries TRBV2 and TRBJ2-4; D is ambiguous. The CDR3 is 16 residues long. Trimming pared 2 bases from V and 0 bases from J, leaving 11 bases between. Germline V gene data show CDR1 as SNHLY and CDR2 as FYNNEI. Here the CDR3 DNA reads TGTGCCAGCAGTGAAAGGCAGTTACTAGCCAAAAACATTCAGTACTTC. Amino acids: CASSERQLLAKNIQYF.

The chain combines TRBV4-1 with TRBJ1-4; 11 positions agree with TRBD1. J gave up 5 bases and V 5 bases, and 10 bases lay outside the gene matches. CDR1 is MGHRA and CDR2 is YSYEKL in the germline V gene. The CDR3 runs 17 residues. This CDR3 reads CASSGQDRGLVNEKLFF. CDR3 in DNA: TGCGCCAGCAGCGGCCAGGACAGGGGGCTTGTGAATGAAAAACTGTTTTTT.

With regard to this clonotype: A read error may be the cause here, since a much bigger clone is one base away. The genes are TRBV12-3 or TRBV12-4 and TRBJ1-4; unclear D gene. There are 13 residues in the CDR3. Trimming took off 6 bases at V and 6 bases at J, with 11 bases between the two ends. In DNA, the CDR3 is TGTGCCAGCAGACGTGACATTGATGAAAAACTGTTTTTT. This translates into CASRRDIDEKLFF.